This T cell receptor (beta chain) was retrieved from a study of blood T cells in healthy people across ages. Next came a second PCR, run for about 7 to 12 cycles, which used a sample-barcoded 5' primer along with a J-beta primer mix. MiXCR, applied by TCRdb to the 5' RACE reads, yields one record per CDR3 protein. The repertoire holds hundreds of thousands of distinct CDR3 sequences, with roughly 25% as singletons. This clonotype was seen repeatedly, ten times or more. The CDR3 is made up of 15 amino acids. The germline V gene has CDR1 SGHTA and CDR2 FQGNSA. V gave up 0 bases and J gave up 2 bases, with 11 bases separating them. This sample also belongs to another study, concerning T cells of mothers and their children.

This clonotype was obtained from a boy between 10 and 17 years old in good health. This chain joins TRBV7-2 and TRBJ2-7; D may be TRBD2 (7 bases). The source material was blood. The CDR3 spells CASSLAGGPTYEQYF. In DNA, the CDR3 is TGTGCCAGCAGCTTAGCGGGGGGGCCAACCTACGAGCAGTACTTC.